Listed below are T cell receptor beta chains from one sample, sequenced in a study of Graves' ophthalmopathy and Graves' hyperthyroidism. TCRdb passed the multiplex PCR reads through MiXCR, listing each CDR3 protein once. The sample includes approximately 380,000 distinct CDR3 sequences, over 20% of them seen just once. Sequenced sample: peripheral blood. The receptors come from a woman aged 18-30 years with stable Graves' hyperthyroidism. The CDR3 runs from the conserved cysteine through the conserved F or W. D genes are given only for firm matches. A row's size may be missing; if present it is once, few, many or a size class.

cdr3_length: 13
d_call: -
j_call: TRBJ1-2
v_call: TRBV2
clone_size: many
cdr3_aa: CATSGRGVGGYTF
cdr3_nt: TGTGCCACCTCCGGACGGGGTGTCGGCGGCTACACCTTC

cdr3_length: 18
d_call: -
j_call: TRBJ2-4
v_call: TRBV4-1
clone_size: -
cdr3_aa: CASSQDGSGFLAKNIQYF
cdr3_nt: TGCGCCAGCAGCCAAGATGGGAGTGGATTCCTAGCCAAAAACATTCAGTACTTC

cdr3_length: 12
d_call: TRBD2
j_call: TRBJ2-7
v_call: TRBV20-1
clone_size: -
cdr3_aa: CSVGRRSYEQYF
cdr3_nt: TGCAGTGTCGGGAGGAGGTCCTACGAGCAGTACTTC

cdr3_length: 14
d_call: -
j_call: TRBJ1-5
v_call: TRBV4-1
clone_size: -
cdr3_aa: CASSPWGSGESQHF
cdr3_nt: TGCGCCAGCAGCCCGTGGGGTAGCGGAGAGTCCCAGCATTTT

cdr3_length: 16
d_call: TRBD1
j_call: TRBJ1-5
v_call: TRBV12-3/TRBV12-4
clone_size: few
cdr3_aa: CASSFRTGARGEPQHF
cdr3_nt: TGTGCCAGCAGTTTCCGGACAGGGGCTCGCGGTGAGCCCCAGCATTTT

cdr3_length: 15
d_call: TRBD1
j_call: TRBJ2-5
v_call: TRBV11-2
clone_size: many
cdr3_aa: CASSLGGTGEETQYF
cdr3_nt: TGTGCCAGCAGCTTAGGAGGGACAGGGGAAGAGACCCAGTACTTC

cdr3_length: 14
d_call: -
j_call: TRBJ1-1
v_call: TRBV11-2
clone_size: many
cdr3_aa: CASSPSRANTEAFF
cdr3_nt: TGTGCCAGCAGTCCGTCGCGGGCGAACACTGAAGCTTTCTTT

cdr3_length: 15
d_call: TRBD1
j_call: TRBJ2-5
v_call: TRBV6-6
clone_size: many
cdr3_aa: CASSIQTGGGVTQYF
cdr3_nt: TGTGCCAGCAGTATCCAGACAGGGGGCGGGGTGACCCAGTACTTC

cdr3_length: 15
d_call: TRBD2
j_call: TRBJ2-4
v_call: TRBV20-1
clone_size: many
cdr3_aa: CSARTTSGGVGIQYF
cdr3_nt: TGCAGTGCTAGAACGACTAGCGGAGGGGTGGGGATTCAGTACTTC

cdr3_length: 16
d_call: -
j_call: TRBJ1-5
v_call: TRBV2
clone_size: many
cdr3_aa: CASSVGGSRRNQPQHF
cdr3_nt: TGTGCCAGCAGTGTCGGGGGGAGTCGGCGCAATCAGCCCCAGCATTTT

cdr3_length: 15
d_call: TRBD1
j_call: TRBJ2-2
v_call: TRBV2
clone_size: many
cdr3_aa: CASSQGQLRTGELFF
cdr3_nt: TGTGCCAGCAGTCAGGGACAGCTCCGCACCGGGGAGCTGTTTTTT